One and the same sample provided the 25 T cell receptor beta chains below, sequenced in a study of shared clonotypes between healthy human individuals. Produced via immunoSEQ multiplex PCR; TCRdb's table is partial and in-frame only. The sample has approximately 810,000 clones; almost 95% are singletons. Naive CD8 cells, CD45RO-negative and positively selected for CCR7, excluded terminally differentiated effector memory CD45RA+ cells. The sequenced sample consisted of naive CD8+ T cells sorted from blood. These receptors all come from a man younger than 40 in good health.

The chain couples TRBV28 to TRBJ2-2; unclear D gene. The CDR3 loop spans 17 amino acids. The ends were cut back, 3 bases at V and 3 bases at J, with 17 bases in the middle. Germline V gene data show CDR1 as MDHEN and CDR2 as SYDVKM. The CDR3 bases are TGTGCCAGCAGTTTCGATATTACTCGGGCGGACACCGGGGAGCTGTTTTTT. This codes for CASSFDITRADTGELFF.

This chain joins TRBV4-3 and TRBJ2-7; 7 bases agree with TRBD1. Per the germline V gene, CDR1 is LGHNA and CDR2 is YSLEER. The CDR3 runs 15 residues. Trimming took 4 bases from V and 0 from J; bases not matched to a gene: 6. CDR3 nucleotides: TGCGCCAGCAGCCTGGACAGGATGAGCTCCTACGAGCAGTACTTC. This sequence encodes CASSLDRMSSYEQYF.

The chain links TRBV5-6 to TRBJ2-7; perhaps TRBD2 as D (5 bases). The germline gives CDR1 SGHDT, CDR2 YYEEEE. Deletions cut 6 bases from V and 0 bases from J, with 19 bases between. This CDR3 is 16 amino acids long. The CDR3 sequence: CASNLLRDRVSYEQYF. The CDR3 DNA follows: TGTGCCAGCAATCTCCTACGGGATCGAGTCTCCTACGAGCAGTACTTC.

The J gene is TRBJ2-7, the V gene TRBV9, with a possible D match to TRBD1 (5 bases). There are 13 residues in the CDR3. V was shortened by 0 bases and J by 6 bases, with 10 bases between the two germline ends. Germline V lookup: CDR1 SGDLS, CDR2 YYNGEE. CDR3 nucleotide sequence: TGTGCCAGCAGCGTAGCTACAGGCACCGAGCAGTACTTC. Amino acids: CASSVATGTEQYF. The whole variable domain, remainder taken from reference TRBV9 and TRBJ2-7, is DSGVTQTPKHLITATGQRVTLRCSPRSGDLSVYWYQQSLDQGLQFLIQYYNGEERAKGNILERFSAQQFPDLHSELNLSSLELGDSALYFCASSVATGTEQYFGPGTRLTVT.

The gene calls are TRBV9 and TRBJ2-6; D is uncertain. Germline loops: CDR1 SGDLS, CDR2 YYNGEE. The CDR3 totals 15 residues. Between the trimmed V and J ends, which lost 0 bases and 1 base, there was a span of 5 bases. The CDR3 DNA follows: TGTGCCAGCAGCGTAGGAATTTCTGGGGCCAACGTCCTGACTTTC. Translating it yields CASSVGISGANVLTF.

This sequence joins TRBV7-6 and TRBJ2-1; 7 nucleotides match TRBD1. V lost 2 bases and J lost 2; bases outside the gene matches: 12. The CDR3 has 18 amino acids. Germline CDR1 is SGHVS and CDR2 is FNYEAQ. The CDR3 DNA follows: TGTGCCAGCAGCTTATTCCCTCTGGACAGGCAAGCCTACAATGAGCAGTTCTTC. Its translation is CASSLFPLDRQAYNEQFF.

Here the CDR3 reads CASSQERTQSYNEQFF. DNA of the CDR3: TGTGCCAGCAGCCAAGAACGTACCCAGTCCTACAATGAGCAGTTCTTC. The V and J genes are TRBV5-5 and TRBJ2-1; D is unresolved. The ends were cut back, 4 bases at V and 1 base at J, with 15 bases in the middle. This CDR3 contains 16 residues. Germline CDR1 and CDR2: SGHKS and YYEKEE (reference sequence).

The CDR3 region has the DNA TGTGCCAGCAGTAATAGCGGGAGTTTGAACGAGCAGTACTTC. The encoded protein is CASSNSGSLNEQYF. V usage is TRBV27 and J usage is TRBJ2-7; 9 bases fit TRBD2. This CDR3 contains 14 residues. The germline CDR1 and CDR2 sequences are MNHEY and SMNVEV (reference sequence). The trim removed 5 bases at V and 5 bases at J, leaving 7 bases unmatched.

V is TRBV4-1 and J is TRBJ2-7; D gene ambiguous. From germline, CDR1 is MGHRA and CDR2 YSYEKL. The CDR3 contains 14 residues. Trimming pared 1 base from V and 3 bases from J, leaving 10 bases between. The DNA of the CDR3 is TGCGCCAGCAGCCAAGGGCCCTCTTTCTACGAGCAGTACTTC. This translates into CASSQGPSFYEQYF.

This chain joins TRBV7-9 and TRBJ2-7; D ambiguous. The germline CDR1 and CDR2 sequences are SEHNR and FQNEAQ (reference sequence). V dropped 2 bases and J dropped 3 bases, with 5 bases sitting between them. CDR3 size: 12 residues. CDR3 amino acids: CASSLPGYEQYF. The CDR3 DNA reads TGTGCCAGCAGCTTACCGGGCTACGAGCAGTACTTC.

The table lists this clone with a count of one. The chain couples TRBV7-8 to TRBJ1-5; D is perhaps TRBD1 (5 bases). V was trimmed by 1 base and J by 3 bases, leaving 16 bases between them. CDR3 size: 17 residues. CDR1 and CDR2 from the germline V gene are SGHVS and FQNEAQ. CDR3 sequence reads: CASSLDRIGDYNQPQHF. CDR3 sequence (DNA): TGTGCCAGCAGCTTAGACAGGATCGGGGATTACAATCAGCCCCAGCATTTT. Full variable domain (remainder filled in from reference TRBV7-8 and TRBJ1-5): GAGVSQSPRYKVAKRGQDVALRCDPISGHVSLFWYQQALGQGPEFLTYFQNEAQLDKSGLPSDRFFAERPEGSVSTLKIQRTQQEDSAVYLCASSLDRIGDYNQPQHFGDGTRLSIL.

This chain links TRBV13 with TRBJ2-3; the D gene could be TRBD1 or TRBD2 (6 bases each). The V end was cut by 8 bases, the J end by 6 bases, with 21 bases between. This CDR3 is built from 15 residues. Per the germline V gene, CDR1 is PRHDT and CDR2 is FYEKMQ (reference sequence). The CDR3: CASAWVGGPSDTQYF. Written as DNA, the CDR3 is TGTGCCAGCGCCTGGGTCGGGGGCCCCTCGGATACGCAGTATTTT.

The genes are TRBV7-9 and TRBJ2-1, with 9 nucleotides matching TRBD2. The CDR3 is made up of 16 amino acids. V was pared by 2 bases and J by 1 base, with 3 bases of the junction left unmatched. Germline values: CDR1 SEHNR, CDR2 FQNEAQ (reference sequence). CDR3 residues: CASSLLAGDSYNEQFF. The CDR3 nucleotides are TGTGCCAGCAGCTTATTAGCGGGAGATTCCTACAATGAGCAGTTCTTC.

As DNA, the CDR3 is TGTGCCAGCTCACCGGTAGGTTCCTACAATGAGCAGTTCTTC. Translation: CASSPVGSYNEQFF. The chain links TRBV18 to TRBJ2-1; no clear D gene. The CDR3 runs to 14 residues. The germline CDR1 and CDR2 sequences are KGHSH and LQKENI. The V end lost 3 bases, the J end lost 1 base, and 7 bases lay between the germline ends.

The chain couples TRBV5-1 to TRBJ2-3; 8 positions agree with TRBD1. Germline values: CDR1 SGHRS, CDR2 YFSETQ. The CDR3 is 16 amino acids. Trimming at V came to 4 bases and at J to 4 bases, leaving 11 bases not matched to a gene. The CDR3 loop is CASSPWQGAISDTQYF. In DNA form, the CDR3 reads TGCGCCAGCAGCCCATGGCAGGGGGCGATTTCAGATACGCAGTATTTT.

The chain employs TRBV7-2 and TRBJ1-1, with TRBD1 identical over 7 bases. Germline values: CDR1 SGHTA, CDR2 FQGNSA. This CDR3 has 14 residues. V shed 4 bases and J 3 bases; nucleotides not matched to a gene: 5. The CDR3 DNA reads as TGTGCCAGCAGCTCCACAGACAGGGACACTGAAGCTTTCTTT. Amino acid sequence: CASSSTDRDTEAFF.

The V call is TRBV27, the J call TRBJ2-7, with D possibly matching TRBD2 (6 bases). The germline gives CDR1 MNHEY, CDR2 SMNVEV (reference sequence). The CDR3 spans 15 residues. V dropped 5 bases and J dropped 5 bases, with 19 bases sitting between them. The CDR3 sequence is CASSPGTLVLHEQYF. CDR3 DNA sequence: TGTGCCAGCAGTCCCGGGACTTTAGTTCTCCACGAGCAGTACTTC.

The V call is TRBV7-9, the J call TRBJ2-3, with 7 positions matching TRBD1. The CDR3 has 17 amino acids. Trimming took 0 bases from V and 2 from J; bases not matched to a gene: 8. Per germline, CDR1 SEHNR and CDR2 FQNEAQ (reference sequence). The chain's CDR3 is CASSLARTGTDTDTQYF. CDR3 nucleotides: TGTGCCAGCAGCTTAGCCCGGACCGGGACAGACACAGATACGCAGTATTTT.

This chain joins TRBV7-6 and TRBJ1-4; no firm D call. Trimming removed 1 base from V and 7 bases from J, with 10 bases in between. CDR1 SGHVS and CDR2 FNYEAQ come from the germline V gene. CDR3 length: 14 amino acids. DNA of the CDR3: TGTGCCAGCAGCTTAGGGGGAAAGGGTGAAAAACTGTTTTTT. Encoded protein: CASSLGGKGEKLFF. The whole variable domain, remainder taken from reference TRBV7-6 and TRBJ1-4, is GAGVSQSPRYKVTKRGQDVALRCDPISGHVSLYWYRQALGQGPEFLTYFNYEAQQDKSGLPNDRFSAERPEGSISTLTIQRTEQRDSAMYRCASSLGGKGEKLFFGSGTQLSVL.

The chain carries TRBV11-2 and TRBJ2-7; tentative D call: TRBD2 (6 bases). CDR3 length equals 15 residues. Trimming stripped 5 bases from V and 5 bases from J, with 19 bases between. Germline-derived CDR1 and CDR2 are SGHAT and FQNNGV. The CDR3 sequence is CASSPRGLQADEQYF. CDR3 nucleotides: TGTGCCAGCAGCCCAAGGGGACTCCAGGCGGACGAGCAGTACTTC.

J is TRBJ1-1 and V is TRBV21-1. TRBV21-1 is shown as a pseudogene. The CDR3 spans 15 residues. The CDR3 protein is CASSKVGGSFTEAFF. The CDR3 bases are TGTGCCAGCAGCAAAGTGGGGGGAAGCTTTACTGAAGCTTTCTTT.

V usage is TRBV30 and J usage is TRBJ2-7; 8 positions match TRBD1. Germline V gene sequence: CDR1 GTSNPN, CDR2 SVGIG (reference sequence). V shed 1 base, J shed 5 bases, and the junction held 7 bases outside the gene matches. The CDR3 length is 14 residues. CDR3 in amino acids: CAWSADRGWDEQYF. In nucleotides, the CDR3 is TGTGCCTGGAGTGCCGACAGGGGATGGGACGAGCAGTACTTC.

The J gene is TRBJ2-5, the V gene TRBV28; D call uncertain. The CDR3 extends over 12 amino acids. Trimming removed 6 bases at V and 2 bases at J, with 7 bases between. Per germline, CDR1 MDHEN and CDR2 SYDVKM. CDR3 protein: CASSLDQETQYF. CDR3 nucleotide sequence: TGTGCCAGCAGCCTAGATCAAGAGACCCAGTACTTC.

The chain couples TRBV29-1 to TRBJ2-5; 8 nucleotides match TRBD1. With 7 bases clipped from V and 1 base from J, the junction kept 8 bases outside the gene matches. This CDR3 spans 14 amino acids. Germline CDR1 reads SQVTM; CDR2 reads ANQGSEA. The CDR3 DNA is TGCAGCGGATCCTGGGGACAGGTCCAAGAGACCCAGTACTTC. It yields the protein CSGSWGQVQETQYF.

In DNA form, the CDR3 reads TGCGCCAGCAGCCAGCAAAGGGACAGGTCTCTGGAAGGCTACACCTTC. Amino acid sequence: CASSQQRDRSLEGYTF. The J gene is TRBJ1-2, the V gene TRBV4-3; TRBD1 aligns across 8 bases. The CDR3 extends over 16 amino acids. V dropped 3 bases and J dropped 8; count of bases not matched to a gene: 14. Looked up from germline, CDR1 is LGHNA and CDR2 is YSLEER.